This TCR beta chain was observed in a study of shared clonotypes between healthy human individuals. The CDR3 loop spans 13 amino acids. V lost 0 bases and J lost 13, with 10 bases in between. CDR1 MNHNY and CDR2 SVGAGI come from the germline V gene (reference sequence). Assay used: immunoSEQ multiplex PCR; TCRdb lists only in-frame clones, some missing. This sample has 2,500,000 or so clones, with roughly 93% found just once. CD4+ cell separation produced CD45RA+ naive and CD45RA-negative memory subsets. The sequence was collected from a man aged 18 to 35 in good health. Some clones in this sample may be carry-over from other donors' samples. Material: naive CD4+ T cells from PBMCs. The subset: CD45RA+ positively selected. J is TRBJ2-6 and V is TRBV6-6; no clear D. In nucleotides, the CDR3 is TGTGCCAGCAGTTACTCCCTCGGTCAAGTCCTGACTTTC. It yields the protein CASSYSLGQVLTF.